The 21 T cell receptor beta chains below were found in one sample sequenced in a study of blood T cell repertoires in COVID-19. The data were produced by immunoSEQ multiplex PCR, yet TCRdb's version contains in-frame clones alone and is incomplete. In the table there are 250,000 to 400,000 clones, under 90% of which are singletons. Sequencing was done on a sample of PBMCs or T cells enriched from blood (not recorded which). The receptors were gathered from a man in his 60s who had recovered from COVID-19.

J is TRBJ1-3 and V is TRBV19; D not resolved. The CDR3 spans 15 residues. From germline, CDR1 is LNHDA and CDR2 SQIVND (reference sequence). Between the trimmed V and J ends, which lost 3 bases and 0 bases, there was a span of 9 bases. The CDR3 here is CASSMRRSSGNTIYF. The CDR3 bases are TGTGCCAGTAGTATGAGACGGAGCTCTGGAAACACCATATATTTT. The entire variable domain, with the rest obtained from reference TRBV19 and TRBJ1-3, is as follows: DGGITQSPKYLFRKEGQNVTLSCEQNLNHDAMYWYRQDPGQGLRLIYYSQIVNDFQKGDIAEGYSVSREKKESFPLTVTSAQKNPTAFYLCASSMRRSSGNTIYFGEGSWLTVV.

The chain uses TRBV2 and TRBJ2-7; TRBD2 agrees at 7 bases. Unmatched junction bases numbered 8, after V lost 6 bases and J lost 0 bases. CDR3 length: 15 residues. The V gene's germline CDR1 is SNHLY and CDR2 FYNNEI. The DNA of the CDR3 is TGTGCCAGCAGCGGAGAGCGGGGAAGCTCCTACGAGCAGTACTTC. It yields the protein CASSGERGSSYEQYF.

V is TRBV2 and J is TRBJ2-1; maybe TRBD1 (5 bases). Germline CDR1 SNHLY, CDR2 FYNNEI. Trimming removed 4 bases at V and 7 bases at J, with 14 bases between. CDR3 length: 14 amino acids. CDR3 DNA sequence: TGTGCCAGCAGTGTCCTAACAGGTCTGAATGAGCAGTTCTTC. This translates into CASSVLTGLNEQFF.

The rearrangement joins TRBV19 to TRBJ2-7; 13 bases line up with TRBD2. J lost 3 bases, V lost 6 bases, and 2 bases had no gene match. Germline V CDR1 and CDR2: LNHDA, SQIVND (reference sequence). The CDR3 is made up of 14 amino acids. CDR3: CASSRTSGSYEQYF. The CDR3 region has the DNA TGTGCCAGTAGCCGGACTAGCGGGAGCTACGAGCAGTACTTC.

The chain recombines TRBV15 with TRBJ1-5; maybe TRBD1 (5 bases). The CDR3 is made up of 16 amino acids. Per the germline V gene, CDR1 is LNHNV and CDR2 is YYDKDF (reference sequence). The V end lost 1 base, the J end lost 5 bases, and 15 bases lay between the germline ends. The CDR3 sequence is CATSRGGARWDQPQHF. CDR3 nucleotide sequence: TGTGCCACCAGCAGAGGTGGGGCACGGTGGGATCAGCCCCAGCATTTT.

V is TRBV7-9 and J is TRBJ1-1, with D hard to call. The CDR3 contains 14 residues. Trimming left V 2 bases short and J 6 bases short, with 13 bases between. Germline CDR1 and CDR2: SEHNR and FQNEAQ (reference sequence). CDR3 nucleotides: TGTGCCAGCAGCTTAAATGCGGGGTACGCTGAAGCTTTCTTT. This gives the protein CASSLNAGYAEAFF. The complete variable domain, with remaining parts taken from reference TRBV7-9 and TRBJ1-1, reads DTGVSQNPRHKITKRGQNVTFRCDPISEHNRLYWYRQTLGQGPEFLTYFQNEAQLEKSRLLSDRFSAERPKGSFSTLEIQRTEQGDSAMYLCASSLNAGYAEAFFGQGTRLTVV.

CDR3 residues: CASSREAQPSNQPQHF. The CDR3 nucleotides read TGCGCCAGCAGCCGGGAGGCACAGCCGAGCAATCAGCCCCAGCATTTT. The rearrangement links TRBV4-3 to TRBJ1-5; D remains unclear. In germline, CDR1 is LGHNA, CDR2 YSLEER. The V end lost 4 bases, the J end lost 1 base, and 14 bases lay between the germline ends. This CDR3 spans 16 amino acids.

The chain has TRBV27 and TRBJ2-5; D is possibly TRBD1 (6 bases). This CDR3 has 14 residues. CDR1 is MNHEY and CDR2 is SMNVEV in the germline V gene (reference sequence). V was cut by 2 bases and J by 9 bases, with 16 bases left in between. In DNA form, the CDR3 reads TGTGCCAGCAGTTTAAAGGGGGTTGGGGTGGCCCAGTACTTC. Amino acid sequence: CASSLKGVGVAQYF.

Written as DNA, the CDR3 is TGTGCCAGTAGTCTCACAGGTAGTAGCTCCTACAATGAGCAGTTCTTC. It yields the protein CASSLTGSSSYNEQFF. The V gene is TRBV19, the J gene TRBJ2-1; TRBD1 might be the D (5 bases). CDR3 length: 16 residues. Germline V lookup: CDR1 LNHDA, CDR2 SQIVND (reference sequence). The germline V and J ends were trimmed by 5 bases and 0 bases, with 14 bases remaining between them.

This clone has a single count. This chain joins TRBV2 and TRBJ1-2; 11 bases match TRBD1. This CDR3 has 14 residues. Trimming removed 4 bases from V and 5 bases from J; junction bases left unmatched: 3. CDR1 SNHLY and CDR2 FYNNEI come from the germline V gene. CDR3 region: CASSGDRGIYGYTF. CDR3 DNA: TGTGCCAGCAGTGGGGACAGGGGGATATATGGCTACACCTTC.

This clone was found once. The chain combines TRBV28 with TRBJ1-6, with D unclear. This CDR3 contains 14 residues. In germline, CDR1 is MDHEN, CDR2 SYDVKM. The V end was cut by 2 bases, the J end by 7 bases, with 9 bases between. CDR3 sequence reads: CASSLNYGNSPLHF. The CDR3, as DNA: TGTGCCAGCAGTTTAAACTACGGGAATTCACCCCTCCACTTT.

The rearrangement uses TRBV29-1 and TRBJ1-1; no clear D gene. V was shortened by 4 bases and J by 1 base, with 19 bases between the two germline ends. This CDR3 has 16 amino acids. In germline, CDR1 is SQVTM, CDR2 ANQGSEA. CDR3 coding DNA: TGCAGCGTTGTGGGCCTCCTAACGGGGTCGAACACTGAAGCTTTCTTT. Translated: CSVVGLLTGSNTEAFF.

The J gene is TRBJ2-7, the V gene TRBV7-6, with TRBD2 as a possible D gene (6 bases). Germline V CDR1 and CDR2: SGHVS, FNYEAQ. Between the trimmed V and J ends, which lost 1 base and 2 bases, there was a span of 15 bases. The CDR3 has 16 residues. The CDR3 region has the DNA TGTGCCAGCAGCTTAGGGTTTAGCGGTATTACCTACGAGCAGTACTTC. Its translation: CASSLGFSGITYEQYF.

This sequence joins TRBV18 and TRBJ1-3; D gene unclear. The ends were cut back, 6 bases at V and 0 bases at J, with 15 bases in the middle. The CDR3 length is 16 residues. CDR1 is KGHSH, CDR2 LQKENI, per germline. CDR3 sequence: CASSPTAPFSGNTIYF. In DNA, the CDR3 is TGTGCCAGCTCCCCAACAGCACCGTTCTCTGGAAACACCATATATTTT.

The chain links TRBV5-1 to TRBJ1-3; no reliable D call. CDR1 SGHRS and CDR2 YFSETQ come from the germline V gene. The germline V and J ends were trimmed by 2 bases and 4 bases, with 13 bases remaining between them. The CDR3 loop spans 15 amino acids. CDR3 DNA sequence: TGCGCCAGCAGCTTTAGCGTGGGTTCCGGAAACACCATATATTTT. This sequence encodes CASSFSVGSGNTIYF.

The chain carries TRBV27 and TRBJ1-5; D gene unclear. Trimming shortened V by 6 bases and J by 4 bases, and 10 bases separated the two germline ends. The CDR3 length is 13 residues. Germline V gene data show CDR1 as MNHEY and CDR2 as SMNVEV (reference sequence). In nucleotides, the CDR3 is TGTGCCAGCAGCCTCAAGAGTAATCAGCCCCAGCATTTT. Translated: CASSLKSNQPQHF.

V gene TRBV7-8 combines with J gene TRBJ1-4; unclear D gene. The CDR3 sequence is 14 residues long. Trimming pared 3 bases from V and 6 bases from J, leaving 11 bases between. Germline CDR1 reads SGHVS; CDR2 reads FQNEAQ. CDR3 sequence: CASSLTPAYEKLFF. The DNA for the CDR3 is TGTGCCAGCAGCTTGACTCCGGCGTATGAAAAACTGTTTTTT.

The chain has TRBV7-2 and TRBJ1-5; D perhaps matches TRBD1 (5 bases). V lost 5 bases to trimming and J lost 3 bases, with 14 bases between them. CDR3 size: 15 residues. Germline CDR1 is SGHTA and CDR2 is FQGNSA. The CDR3 protein is CASSPGGRDNQPQHF. CDR3 coding DNA: TGTGCCAGCAGCCCGGGGGGTCGGGACAATCAGCCCCAGCATTTT.

CDR3: CASSSGLASTDTQYF. DNA of the CDR3: TGCGCCAGCAGCTCCGGACTAGCAAGCACAGATACGCAGTATTTT. The chain employs TRBV5-1 and TRBJ2-3; 8 bases align to TRBD2. V lost 3 bases, J lost 0 bases, and 3 bases stayed unmatched. CDR3 length: 15 amino acids. CDR1 is SGHRS, CDR2 YFSETQ, per germline.

The gene calls are TRBV10-3 and TRBJ2-5, with 10 nucleotides matching TRBD2. V was clipped by 1 base and J by 5 bases; unmatched bases: 1. CDR1 and CDR2 (germline): ENHRY, SYGVKD. The CDR3 runs 14 residues. The CDR3 nucleotides read TGTGCCATCAGTGAGTTTAGCGGGAGGGAGACCCAGTACTTC. Translating it yields CAISEFSGRETQYF.

This sequence joins TRBV5-1 and TRBJ2-7; 12 bases are shared with TRBD2. CDR3 size: 18 residues. CDR1 and CDR2 (germline): SGHRS, YFSETQ. The junction had 8 bases not matched to a gene; V was cut back by 0 bases and J by 1 base. The CDR3 DNA sequence: TGCGCCAGCAGCTTGGAGACTAGCGGGGGTACCGGGTCCTACGAGCAGTACTTC. Its protein product is CASSLETSGGTGSYEQYF.